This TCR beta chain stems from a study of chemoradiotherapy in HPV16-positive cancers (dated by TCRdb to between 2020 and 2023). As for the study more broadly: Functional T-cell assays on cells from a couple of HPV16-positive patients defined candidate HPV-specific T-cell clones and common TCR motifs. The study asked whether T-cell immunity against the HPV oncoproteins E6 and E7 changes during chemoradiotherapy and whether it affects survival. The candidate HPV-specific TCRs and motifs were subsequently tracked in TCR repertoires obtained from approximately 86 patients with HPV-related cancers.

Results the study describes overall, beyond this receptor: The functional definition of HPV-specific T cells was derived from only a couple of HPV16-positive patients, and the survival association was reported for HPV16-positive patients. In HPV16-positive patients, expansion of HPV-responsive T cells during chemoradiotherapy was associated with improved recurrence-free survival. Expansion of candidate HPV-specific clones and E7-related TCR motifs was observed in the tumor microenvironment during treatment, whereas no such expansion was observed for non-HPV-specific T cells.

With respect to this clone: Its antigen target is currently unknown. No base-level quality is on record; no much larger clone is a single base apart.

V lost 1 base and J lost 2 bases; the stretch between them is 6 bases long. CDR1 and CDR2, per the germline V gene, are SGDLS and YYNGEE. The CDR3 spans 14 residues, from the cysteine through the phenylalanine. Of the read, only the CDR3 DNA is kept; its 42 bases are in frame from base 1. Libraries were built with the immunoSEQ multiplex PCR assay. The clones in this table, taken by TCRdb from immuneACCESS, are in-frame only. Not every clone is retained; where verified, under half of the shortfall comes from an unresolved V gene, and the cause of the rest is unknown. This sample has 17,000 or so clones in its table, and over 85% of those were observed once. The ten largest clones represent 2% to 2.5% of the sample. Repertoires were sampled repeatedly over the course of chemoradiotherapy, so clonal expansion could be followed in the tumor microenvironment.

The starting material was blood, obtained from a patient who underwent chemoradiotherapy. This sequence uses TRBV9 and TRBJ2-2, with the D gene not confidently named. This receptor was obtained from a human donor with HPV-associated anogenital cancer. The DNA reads TGTGCCAGCAGCGTAACACCTAACACCGGGGAGCTGTTTTTT. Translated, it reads CASSVTPNTGELFF.